The 20 T cell receptor beta chains below come from one sample, sequenced in a study of Graves' ophthalmopathy and Graves' hyperthyroidism. RNA transcripts were the template, and TCR beta CDR3 regions were amplified from them. Investigators did first-round RT-PCR with HTBI primers, then second-round multiplex PCR. MiXCR was run by TCRdb on the multiplex PCR reads, yielding one entry per CDR3 protein. Among a few hundred thousand distinct CDR3 sequences listed, around 20% were seen once. Specimen: peripheral blood. The receptors shown here come from a woman aged 18-29 years with Graves' ophthalmopathy.

Ten or more counts support this clonotype. The chain recombines TRBV11-2 with TRBJ2-5; 8 bases are shared with TRBD2. V lost 2 bases and J lost 1; bases outside the gene matches: 6. The CDR3 consists of 16 residues. CDR1 is SGHAT and CDR2 is FQNNGV in the germline V gene. This chain's CDR3 is CASSLPSGGLQETQYF. The CDR3 coding sequence is TGTGCCAGCAGCTTACCGAGCGGGGGACTCCAAGAGACCCAGTACTTC.

In this sample, this clonotype turned up many times. V is TRBV18 and J is TRBJ1-1; D call uncertain. CDR3 length: 15 residues. Germline CDR1 reads KGHSH; CDR2 reads LQKENI. V was clipped by 0 bases and J by 6 bases, with 14 bases between them. In nucleotides, the CDR3 is TGTGCCAGCTCACCACCGACTGAACTCGGGGCTGAAGCTTTCTTT. Translation gives CASSPPTELGAEAFF. The whole variable domain, remainder taken from reference TRBV18 and TRBJ1-1, is NAGVMQNPRHLVRRRGQEARLRCSPMKGHSHVYWYRQLPEEGLKFMVYLQKENIIDESGMPKERFSAEFPKEGPSILRIQQVVRGDSAAYFCASSPPTELGAEAFFGQGTRLTVV.

There are many counts of this clonotype. The chain is built from TRBV4-1 and TRBJ1-1, with D perhaps TRBD1 (5 bases). From germline, CDR1 is MGHRA and CDR2 YSYEKL. CDR3 size: 15 residues. Trimming stripped 4 bases from V and 1 base from J, with 13 bases between. The CDR3 loop reads CASSPVGASNTEAFF. The CDR3 DNA follows: TGCGCCAGCAGCCCTGTTGGGGCCTCGAACACTGAAGCTTTCTTT.

At least ten counts were recorded for this clonotype. The chain couples TRBV7-2 to TRBJ2-7; a weak D match, TRBD1 (5 bases). The V and J ends lost 1 base and 0 bases respectively, with 7 bases between them. The CDR3 length is 14 residues. Germline V lookup: CDR1 SGHTA, CDR2 FQGNSA. The CDR3 spells CASSLGQISYEQYF. In DNA form, the CDR3 reads TGTGCCAGCAGCTTAGGACAGATCTCCTACGAGCAGTACTTC.

In regard to this clonotype: It may be a read error: a sequence one base away is much more abundant. The chain has TRBV5-1 and TRBJ2-7; 9 nucleotides agree with TRBD1. CDR1 and CDR2 from the germline V gene are SGHRS and YFSETQ. This CDR3 has 15 amino acids. CDR3 DNA sequence: TGCGCCAGCAGCGCAACCGGGACAGGGACCGGGGAGCATTACTTC. Its translation is CASSATGTGTGEHYF.

This clonotype came up a few times. The chain links TRBV6-5 to TRBJ2-4, with D perhaps matching TRBD1 or TRBD2 (5 bases each). Looked up from germline, CDR1 is MNHEY and CDR2 is SVGAGI. This CDR3 is built from 17 residues. Trimming pared 2 bases from V and 0 bases from J, leaving 14 bases between. This chain's CDR3 is CASSYLGTPGAKNIQYF. Written as DNA, the CDR3 is TGTGCCAGCAGTTACCTCGGGACCCCTGGAGCCAAAAACATTCAGTACTTC.

Only a few counts were recorded for this clonotype. V gene TRBV28 combines with J gene TRBJ2-2; possible D gene TRBD2, 6 bases. Germline lookup yields CDR1 MDHEN and CDR2 SYDVKM. This CDR3 has 13 amino acids. This chain's CDR3 is CGGERRNTGELFF. CDR3 coding DNA: TGTGGGGGGGAACGGAGGAACACCGGGGAGCTGTTTTTT.

The chain employs TRBV6-5 and TRBJ1-6; D not resolved. CDR3 length: 13 residues. Trimming removed 7 bases from V and 9 bases from J, with 13 bases in between. Per the germline V gene, CDR1 is MNHEY and CDR2 is SVGAGI. The CDR3 loop is CASNLDVGSPLHF. The CDR3 DNA follows: TGTGCCAGCAACCTCGACGTGGGTTCACCCCTCCACTTT.

This clonotype was seen many times. V and J are TRBV29-1 and TRBJ2-5, with a possible D match to TRBD1 (5 bases). Germline CDR1 is SQVTM and CDR2 is ANQGSEA. V shed 3 bases and J shed 2 bases, with 13 bases lying between them. The length of the CDR3 is 14 residues. The CDR3 region is CSVEDTGLQETQYF. The CDR3 region has the DNA TGCAGCGTTGAGGATACAGGCCTACAAGAGACCCAGTACTTC.

This clonotype appeared many times. The junction departs from the called germline gene at one end, perhaps through a read error. This chain joins TRBV6-1 and TRBJ2-7, with TRBD2 matching over 9 bases. Germline V CDR1 and CDR2: MNHNS, SASEGT. The CDR3 loop spans 15 amino acids. CDR3 nucleotides: TGTGCCAGCAGGGAAGCTAGCGGGGTACCCTACGAGCAGTACTTC. This sequence encodes CASREASGVPYEQYF.

This clonotype has at least ten counts. CDR3: CASSLGGHSHKWGEQYF. DNA of the CDR3: TGTGCCAGCAGCTTAGGTGGACACTCCCATAAGTGGGGCGAGCAGTACTTC. The rearrangement joins TRBV7-4 to TRBJ2-7; TRBD1 might be the D (5 bases). The CDR3 has 17 amino acids. Trimming shortened V by 1 base and J by 6 bases, and 22 bases separated the two germline ends. Germline V gene lookup returns CDR1 SGHVT and CDR2 SQSDAQ.

This clonotype was picked up many times. This rearrangement joins TRBV12-3 or TRBV12-4 to TRBJ2-1, with 12 positions matching TRBD2. V lost 4 bases to trimming and J lost 8 bases; unmatched junction nucleotides: 9. The length of the CDR3 is 16 residues. In DNA, the CDR3 is TGTGCCAGCAGTTCCCTACGACTAGCGGGAGCTGATGAGCAGTTCTTC. Residues: CASSSLRLAGADEQFF.

This clonotype was detected ten times or more. The chain's CDR3 is CSAPWTGRYEQYF. For the CDR3, the DNA is TGCAGTGCTCCCTGGACAGGGAGGTACGAGCAGTACTTC. The chain employs TRBV20-1 and TRBJ2-7; 8 bases align to TRBD1. The CDR3 consists of 13 residues. Germline lookup yields CDR1 DFQATT and CDR2 SNEGSKA (reference sequence). Trimming removed 5 bases from V and 4 bases from J; junction bases left unmatched: 7.

This clonotype has a count of ten or more. The chain has TRBV30 and TRBJ1-1; D is uncertain. Germline-derived CDR1 and CDR2 are GTSNPN and SVGIG (reference sequence). The germline V and J ends were trimmed by 4 bases and 1 base, with 7 bases remaining between them. CDR3 length equals 12 residues. Written as DNA, the CDR3 is TGTGCCTGGACAGGCAGGAACACTGAAGCTTTCTTT. Its translation is CAWTGRNTEAFF.

This clonotype occurred many times. The chain recombines TRBV28 with TRBJ2-7, with TRBD1 matching over 7 bases. Germline CDR1 MDHEN, CDR2 SYDVKM. V dropped 2 bases and J dropped 7; count of bases not matched to a gene: 8. The CDR3 is 14 amino acids. CDR3 coding DNA: TGTGCCAGCAGTTTACTTAGGGGGCTGGGGGAGCAGTACTTC. Protein product: CASSLLRGLGEQYF.

This clonotype was detected many times. This chain connects TRBV4-3 to TRBJ2-5; D is possibly TRBD2 (5 bases). Trimming left V 1 base short and J 5 bases short, with 11 bases between. The CDR3 sequence is 14 residues long. CDR1 LGHNA and CDR2 YSLEER come from the germline V gene. The CDR3 DNA is TGCGCCAGCAGCCAAGGCAGAGGGTCGGAGACCCAGTACTTC. It specifies CASSQGRGSETQYF.

There are many counts of this clonotype. V gene TRBV12-3 or TRBV12-4 combines with J gene TRBJ1-1; TRBD1 might be the D (5 bases). The CDR3 runs to 14 residues. V was clipped by 4 bases and J by 1 base, with 10 bases between them. CDR3 bases: TGTGCCAGCAGTTGGGACCCAAGGAACACTGAAGCTTTCTTT. Translated, it gives CASSWDPRNTEAFF.

The genes are TRBV6-2 or TRBV6-3 and TRBJ1-5; TRBD1 might be the D (5 bases). CDR1 is MNHEY, CDR2 SVGEGT, per germline. CDR3 size: 15 residues. V was shortened by 2 bases and J by 2 bases, with 10 bases between the two germline ends. CDR3 amino acids: CASSYGGDGNQPQHF. The CDR3 DNA is TGTGCCAGCAGTTACGGGGGGGACGGCAATCAGCCCCAGCATTTT.

This clonotype appeared many times. This chain connects TRBV4-3 to TRBJ2-7; D perhaps matches TRBD2 (6 bases). V lost 1 base to trimming and J lost 0 bases, with 13 bases between them. This CDR3 region has 16 residues. Germline V CDR1 and CDR2: LGHNA, YSLEER. CDR3: CASSQGAGLSSYEQYF. CDR3 DNA sequence: TGCGCCAGCAGCCAAGGTGCGGGACTCAGCTCCTACGAGCAGTACTTC.

In this sample, this clonotype turned up many times. The rearrangement uses TRBV28 and TRBJ2-7, with 11 bases that match TRBD2. The CDR3 has 16 amino acids. Germline trimming cut 4 bases from V and 0 bases from J; bases unmatched to any gene: 5. Germline V gives CDR1 MDHEN, CDR2 SYDVKM. The chain's CDR3 is CASSSASGRSSYEQYF. The CDR3 DNA is TGTGCCAGCAGTTCGGCTAGCGGGAGGAGCTCCTACGAGCAGTACTTC. Supplemented by reference TRBV28 and TRBJ2-7, the full variable domain reads DVKVTQSSRYLVKRTGEKVFLECVQDMDHENMFWYRQDPGLGLRLIYFSYDVKMKEKGDIPEGYSVSREKKERFSLILESASTNQTSMYLCASSSASGRSSYEQYFGPGTRLTVT.